Presented here are 28 T cell receptor beta chains from one specimen sequenced in a study of CD8+ T cells in alopecia areata. Regarding treatment: oral pan-JAK inhibitor, 5-10 mg twice daily. Once RNA had been extracted, it was reverse transcribed into cDNA to act as the sequencing template. TCRdb keeps only in-frame clones here, not all; method: immunoSEQ multiplex PCR. The sample lists a few hundred thousand clones; 35% to 45% were seen once. The starting material was CD4+ T cells sorted from blood, obtained at approximately week 30, from a patient treated with tofacitinib. These receptors were obtained from a human donor with alopecia areata.

Many counts were recorded for this clone. V is TRBV5-6 and J is TRBJ2-7; D gene unclear. Germline CDR1 SGHDT, CDR2 YYEEEE. Between the trimmed V and J ends, which lost 0 bases and 5 bases, there was a span of 3 bases. The CDR3 sequence is 11 residues long. The CDR3 DNA sequence: TGTGCCAGCAGCTTGGCCAACGAGCAGTACTTC. Amino acids: CASSLANEQYF.

The chain has TRBV9 and TRBJ2-3; perhaps D is TRBD1 or TRBD2 (5 bases each). Germline V CDR1 and CDR2: SGDLS, YYNGEE. Trimming stripped 0 bases from V and 2 bases from J, with 13 bases between. The CDR3 length is 16 residues. CDR3 residues: CASSVALGTPTDTQYF. The DNA of the CDR3 is TGTGCCAGCAGCGTAGCCCTAGGGACCCCCACAGATACGCAGTATTTT.

The genes are TRBV18 and TRBJ2-1; D gene ambiguous. V lost 6 bases and J lost 6, with 12 bases in between. The CDR3 is made up of 13 amino acids. The germline V gene has CDR1 KGHSH and CDR2 LQKENI. The CDR3 loop reads CASSPPRSNEQFF. CDR3 sequence (DNA): TGTGCCAGCTCCCCCCCCCGGTCCAATGAGCAGTTCTTC.

The chain is built from TRBV2 and TRBJ2-7; D possibly corresponds to TRBD1 (6 bases). Germline assignment: CDR1 SNHLY and CDR2 FYNNEI. This CDR3 has 13 amino acids. Trimming took 5 bases from V and 0 from J, leaving 8 bases between them. The CDR3 sequence: CASSNRASYEQYF. The CDR3 bases are TGTGCCAGCAGTAACAGGGCCTCCTACGAGCAGTACTTC.

This chain connects TRBV7-9 to TRBJ1-2; TRBD1 agrees at 8 bases. Germline V lookup: CDR1 SEHNR, CDR2 FQNEAQ (reference sequence). Trimming took 3 bases from V and 8 from J; bases not matched to a gene: 5. The CDR3 extends over 13 amino acids. DNA of the CDR3: TGTGCCAGCAGCTTTGGACAGGGTGAAGGCTACACCTTC. It is translated as CASSFGQGEGYTF.

The sample holds a few counts of this clone. The chain has TRBV7-9 and TRBJ2-7; 8 bases map to TRBD1. CDR1 is SEHNR and CDR2 is FQNEAQ in the germline V gene (reference sequence). After removal of 3 bases from V and 5 bases from J, the junction contained 3 bases not matched to a gene. This CDR3 is 13 amino acids long. This chain's CDR3 is CASSLTGDHEQYF. Written as DNA, the CDR3 is TGTGCCAGCAGCTTGACAGGGGACCACGAGCAGTACTTC.

Only one count was recorded for this clone. The V call is TRBV18, the J call TRBJ1-1, with TRBD1 matching 9 bases. The CDR3 has 14 residues. V shed 6 bases and J 6 bases; nucleotides not matched to a gene: 8. The germline gives CDR1 KGHSH, CDR2 LQKENI. The CDR3 nucleotides read TGTGCCAGCTCCCCCGGGACAGGGATCTCTGAAGCTTTCTTT. It translates to CASSPGTGISEAFF.

This clone was seen only a few times. This chain connects TRBV7-9 to TRBJ2-1; D gene uncertain. The CDR3 spans 15 residues. Per the germline V gene, CDR1 is SEHNR and CDR2 is FQNEAQ (reference sequence). Trimming took 1 base from V and 6 from J, leaving 13 bases between them. CDR3 protein: CASSLEMKRGNEQFF. For the CDR3, the DNA is TGTGCCAGCAGCTTAGAGATGAAGCGAGGCAATGAGCAGTTCTTC.

The chain joins TRBV5-5 to TRBJ2-3; D assignment may be TRBD1 or TRBD2 (5 bases each). The CDR3 has 16 amino acids. In germline, CDR1 is SGHKS, CDR2 YYEKEE (reference sequence). Deletions cut 6 bases from V and 0 bases from J, with 17 bases between. The CDR3 sequence: CASTRSGTVSTDTQYF. The CDR3 coding sequence is TGTGCCAGCACCCGATCCGGGACGGTTAGCACAGATACGCAGTATTTT.

V is TRBV5-1 and J is TRBJ2-3, with D hard to call. This CDR3 comprises 15 residues. Germline CDR1 and CDR2: SGHRS and YFSETQ. The V gene lost 3 bases and the J gene lost 1 base, with 12 bases spanning the gap. CDR3 DNA: TGCGCCAGCAGCTCGACCACGGCGGGCACAGATACGCAGTATTTT. Its translation: CASSSTTAGTDTQYF.

The genes are TRBV30 and TRBJ1-2, with 7 nucleotides matching TRBD1. With V trimmed by 0 bases and J by 2 bases, 3 bases remained unmatched. The V gene's germline CDR1 is GTSNPN and CDR2 SVGIG (reference sequence). This CDR3 is 14 amino acids long. The CDR3 coding sequence is TGTGCCTGGAGTGTAGGAGGGGGCAACTATGGCTACACCTTC. The encoded protein is CAWSVGGGNYGYTF.

The chain employs TRBV5-4 and TRBJ2-3; 8 bases agree with TRBD2. The germline gives CDR1 SGHNT, CDR2 YYREEE (reference sequence). There are 14 residues in the CDR3. V gave up 6 bases and J gave up 3 bases; unmatched junction bases: 6. CDR3 nucleotide sequence: TGTGCCAGCACCTCGGGAGGGGGGACAGATACGCAGTATTTT. It translates to CASTSGGGTDTQYF.

This clone was counted only a few times. The chain employs TRBV4-1 and TRBJ1-2; D possibly corresponds to TRBD1 (5 bases). The V and J ends lost 1 base and 0 bases respectively, with 18 bases between them. Per germline, CDR1 MGHRA and CDR2 YSYEKL. This CDR3 spans 18 amino acids. This CDR3 is CASSQGGLLKGPNYGYTF. CDR3 in DNA: TGCGCCAGCAGCCAAGGGGGACTCCTAAAGGGTCCTAACTATGGCTACACCTTC.

With respect to this clone: The junction departs from germline at one end; a sequencing error may be responsible. The chain couples TRBV7-7 to TRBJ2-3; 8 bases are shared with TRBD1. CDR1 is SSHAT, CDR2 FNYEAQ, per germline (reference sequence). The CDR3 runs 15 residues. The CDR3 loop reads CASSLDGQGGNTQYF. The CDR3 DNA is TGTGCTAGCAGCTTGGATGGACAGGGAGGAAATACGCAGTATTTT. The whole variable domain, remainder taken from reference TRBV7-7 and TRBJ2-3, is GAGVSQSPRYKVTKRGQDVTLRCDPISSHATLYWYQQALGQGPEFLTYFNYEAQPDKSGLPSDRFSAERPEGSISTLTIQRTEQRDSAMYRCASSLDGQGGNTQYFGPGTRLTVL.

The J gene is TRBJ2-1, the V gene TRBV7-3; 7 bases fit TRBD1. After removal of 5 bases from V and 0 bases from J, the junction contained 4 bases not matched to a gene. The CDR3 length is 15 residues. Germline CDR1 reads SGHTA; CDR2 reads FQGTGA. CDR3 loop: CASSPGQNSYNEQFF. The CDR3 DNA follows: TGTGCCAGCAGCCCGGGACAGAACTCCTACAATGAGCAGTTCTTC.

Here the CDR3 reads CASSWQTGLGETQYF. The CDR3 bases are TGCGCCAGCAGCTGGCAGACAGGGCTCGGGGAGACCCAGTACTTC. This chain joins TRBV5-1 and TRBJ2-5; 7 bases match TRBD1. V was pared by 3 bases and J by 5 bases, with 10 bases of the junction left unmatched. The CDR3 loop spans 15 amino acids. Germline V lookup: CDR1 SGHRS, CDR2 YFSETQ. The full variable domain, its missing parts supplied by reference TRBV5-1 and TRBJ2-5, is KAGVTQTPRYLIKTRGQQVTLSCSPISGHRSVSWYQQTPGQGLQFLFEYFSETQRNKGNFPGRFSGRQFSNSRSEMNVSTLELGDSALYLCASSWQTGLGETQYFGPGTRLLVL.

The chain's CDR3 is CASTNADWVGRDEQYF. Here the CDR3 DNA reads TGTGCCAGCACCAACGCTGACTGGGTGGGGAGGGACGAGCAGTACTTC. The chain couples TRBV2 to TRBJ2-7; 7 positions agree with TRBD2. Germline V gene sequence: CDR1 SNHLY, CDR2 FYNNEI. This CDR3 comprises 16 residues. V shed 7 bases, J shed 5 bases, and the junction held 17 bases outside the gene matches.

The CDR3 region has the DNA TGTGCCAGCAGCCACCGGCGGGCGGGAATCGAGCAGTTCTTC. It is translated as CASSHRRAGIEQFF. The chain joins TRBV7-8 to TRBJ2-1; possibly TRBD2 for D (6 bases). The CDR3 is 14 residues long. Germline V gives CDR1 SGHVS, CDR2 FQNEAQ. The V end lost 5 bases, the J end lost 10 bases, and 18 bases lay between the germline ends.

V usage is TRBV30 and J usage is TRBJ1-2; D is ambiguous. Between the trimmed V and J ends, which lost 3 bases and 4 bases, there was a span of 12 bases. This CDR3 has 13 amino acids. Per germline, CDR1 GTSNPN and CDR2 SVGIG (reference sequence). For the CDR3, the DNA is TGTGCCTGGAGATTCGGGCGGACCTATGGCTACACCTTC. Encoded protein: CAWRFGRTYGYTF.

This chain uses TRBV9 with TRBJ1-1; D not certain. The CDR3 is made up of 15 amino acids. Germline V CDR1 and CDR2: SGDLS, YYNGEE. The V gene lost 0 bases and the J gene lost 4 bases, with 13 bases spanning the gap. The CDR3, as DNA: TGTGCCAGCAGCGTAGCACTGGAGGTGGGCACTGAAGCTTTCTTT. Protein sequence: CASSVALEVGTEAFF.

The chain combines TRBV4-2 with TRBJ1-6; tentatively, D is TRBD1 (5 bases). The germline V gene has CDR1 LGHNA and CDR2 YNFKEQ. The CDR3 is made up of 17 amino acids. Trimming pared 3 bases from V and 3 bases from J, leaving 15 bases between. The CDR3 DNA reads TGTGCCAGCAGCCAGACGGACATCTATCTCTATAATTCACCCCTCCACTTT. Protein product: CASSQTDIYLYNSPLHF.

This chain uses TRBV15 with TRBJ2-1, with D uncertain. The CDR3 covers 13 residues. Per the germline V gene, CDR1 is LNHNV and CDR2 is YYDKDF (reference sequence). Trimming cost V 5 bases and J 11 bases, with 16 bases left between them. Written as DNA, the CDR3 is TGTGCCACCAGCGAAGACTCCTGGGCTCAGCAGTTCTTC. It translates to CATSEDSWAQQFF.

V usage is TRBV6-5 and J usage is TRBJ2-7; the match to TRBD1 covers 7 bases. The germline gives CDR1 MNHEY, CDR2 SVGAGI. V lost 6 bases to trimming and J lost 3 bases; unmatched junction nucleotides: 8. This CDR3 has 14 amino acids. For the CDR3, the DNA is TGTGCCAGCAGCCGGGACAGTGGCAACTACGAGCAGTACTTC. It translates to CASSRDSGNYEQYF.

The CDR3 spells CASSLGRQGATEAFF. CDR3 in DNA: TGTGCCAGCAGCTTGGGGAGACAGGGGGCAACTGAAGCTTTCTTT. V gene TRBV13 combines with J gene TRBJ1-1, with TRBD1 identical over 10 bases. Germline V CDR1 and CDR2: PRHDT, FYEKMQ (reference sequence). Trimming at V came to 3 bases and at J to 5 bases, leaving 6 bases not matched to a gene. The CDR3 runs to 15 residues.

In this sample, this clone turned up a few times. This chain uses TRBV7-9 with TRBJ2-1, with 10 bases lining up with TRBD2. The CDR3 is 19 amino acids. Trimming removed 1 base from V and 0 bases from J; junction bases left unmatched: 9. CDR1 is SEHNR and CDR2 is FQNEAQ in the germline V gene (reference sequence). As DNA, the CDR3 is TGTGCCAGCAGCTTAGGAGCCCTAGCGGGGGCCGGCTCCTACAATGAGCAGTTCTTC. Translating it yields CASSLGALAGAGSYNEQFF.

This clone was counted a few times. The chain recombines TRBV7-8 with TRBJ1-4; no clear D gene. Trimming removed 6 bases at V and 8 bases at J, with 10 bases between. Germline V CDR1 and CDR2: SGHVS, FQNEAQ. The CDR3 covers 12 residues. CDR3 loop: CASSRLTEKLFF. DNA of the CDR3: TGTGCCAGCAGTCGCCTTACCGAAAAACTGTTTTTT.

Only a few counts were recorded for this clone. This chain links TRBV29-1 with TRBJ2-3; D may be TRBD1 (6 bases). Germline CDR1 SQVTM, CDR2 ANQGSEA. The V end lost 7 bases, the J end lost 1 base, and 15 bases lay between the germline ends. This CDR3 is 14 amino acids long. CDR3 DNA sequence: TGCAGCGCAATCAGGGGTTCGGGCACAGATACGCAGTATTTT. Translating it yields CSAIRGSGTDTQYF.

This sequence joins TRBV19 and TRBJ2-6; D is perhaps TRBD1 (5 bases). Looked up from germline, CDR1 is LNHDA and CDR2 is SQIVND (reference sequence). The CDR3 is 17 residues long. Between the trimmed V and J ends, which lost 7 bases and 2 bases, there was a span of 18 bases. The CDR3 DNA sequence: TGTGCCAGTATGACGGCTCCAGGGCAAGCTGGGGCCAACGTCCTGACTTTC. Amino acids: CASMTAPGQAGANVLTF.